The following is a T cell receptor beta chain sequence with its context. These data are taken from a study of type 1 and type 2 diabetes patients. This CDR3 region has 15 residues. The J segment lost 4 bases and the V segment lost 8 bases, leaving 10 bases of the junction unmatched. In germline, CDR1 is KGHDR, CDR2 SFDVKD. PCR was run on genomic DNA. Amplification of the beta chain CDR3 used 30 forward and 13 reverse multiplex primers. Using its own MiXCR run on the multiplex PCR reads, TCRdb lists one record per CDR3 protein. The sample lists under 300,000 distinct CDR3 sequences; around 47% were seen once.

Sequencing was carried out using peripheral blood mononuclear cells (PBMCs). The chain has TRBV24-1 and TRBJ1-5; TRBD1 matches at 7 bases. The origin of this receptor is a man aged 18 to 30 with type 2 diabetes. CDR3 in DNA: TGTGCCACCAAAGCCAGACAGGGTGTAAATCAGCCCCAGCATTTT. Protein sequence: CATKARQGVNQPQHF.